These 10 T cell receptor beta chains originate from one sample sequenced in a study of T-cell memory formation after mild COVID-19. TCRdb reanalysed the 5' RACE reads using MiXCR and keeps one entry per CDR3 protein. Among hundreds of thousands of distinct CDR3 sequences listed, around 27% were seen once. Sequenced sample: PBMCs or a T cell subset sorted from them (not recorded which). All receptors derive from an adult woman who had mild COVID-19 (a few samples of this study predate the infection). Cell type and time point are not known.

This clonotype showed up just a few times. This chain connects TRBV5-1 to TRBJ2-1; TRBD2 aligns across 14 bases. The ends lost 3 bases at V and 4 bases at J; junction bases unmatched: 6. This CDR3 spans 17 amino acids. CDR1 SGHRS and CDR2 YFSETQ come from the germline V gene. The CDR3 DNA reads TGCGCCAGCAGCTCAACCGGGACTAGCGGGAGATACAATGAGCAGTTCTTC. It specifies CASSSTGTSGRYNEQFF.

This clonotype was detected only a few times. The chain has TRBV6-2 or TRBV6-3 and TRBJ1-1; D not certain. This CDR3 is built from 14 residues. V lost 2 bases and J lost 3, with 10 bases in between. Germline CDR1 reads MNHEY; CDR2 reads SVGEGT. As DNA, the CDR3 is TGTGCCAGCAGTTACCGGATACGGTACACTGAAGCTTTCTTT. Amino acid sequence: CASSYRIRYTEAFF.

This CDR3 is CASSRGQGPSTDTQYF. The DNA for the CDR3 is TGTGCCAGCAGTCGGGGACAGGGCCCTAGCACAGATACGCAGTATTTT. The V and J genes are TRBV5-4 and TRBJ2-3; 9 positions match TRBD1. Germline V gene sequence: CDR1 SGHNT, CDR2 YYREEE (reference sequence). Germline trimming cut 5 bases from V and 0 bases from J; bases unmatched to any gene: 7. CDR3 length: 16 amino acids.

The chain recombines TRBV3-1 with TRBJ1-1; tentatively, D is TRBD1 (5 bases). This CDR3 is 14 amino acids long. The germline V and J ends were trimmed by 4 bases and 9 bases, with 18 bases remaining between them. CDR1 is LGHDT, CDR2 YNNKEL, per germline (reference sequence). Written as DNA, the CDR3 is TGTGCCAGCAGCCCAACCTTCGGAAGGACACAAGCTTTCTTT. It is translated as CASSPTFGRTQAFF.

The CDR3 region has the DNA TGTGCCAGCAGCCAAGACCTAGCGGCCCCTGGCGATACGCAGTATTTT. This translates into CASSQDLAAPGDTQYF. The J gene is TRBJ2-3, the V gene TRBV4-2, with 7 bases lining up with TRBD2. Looked up from germline, CDR1 is LGHNA and CDR2 is YNFKEQ. J was trimmed by 6 bases and V by 0 bases; bases with no gene match: 9. CDR3 length: 16 residues.

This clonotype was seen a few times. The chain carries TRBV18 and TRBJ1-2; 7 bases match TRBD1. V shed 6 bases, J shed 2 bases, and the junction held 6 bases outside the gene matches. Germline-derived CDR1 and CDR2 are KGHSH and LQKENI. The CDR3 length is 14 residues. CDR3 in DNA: TGTGCCAGCTCCCCGGGGACAGACAACTATGGCTACACCTTC. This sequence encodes CASSPGTDNYGYTF. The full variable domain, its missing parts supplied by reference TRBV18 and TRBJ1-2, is NAGVMQNPRHLVRRRGQEARLRCSPMKGHSHVYWYRQLPEEGLKFMVYLQKENIIDESGMPKERFSAEFPKEGPSILRIQQVVRGDSAAYFCASSPGTDNYGYTFGSGTRLTVV.

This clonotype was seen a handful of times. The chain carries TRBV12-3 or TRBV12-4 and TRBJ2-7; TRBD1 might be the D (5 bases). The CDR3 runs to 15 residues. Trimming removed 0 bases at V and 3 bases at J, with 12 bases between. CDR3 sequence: CASSLADMSRYEQYF. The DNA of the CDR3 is TGTGCCAGCAGTTTAGCGGACATGTCTCGCTACGAGCAGTACTTC.

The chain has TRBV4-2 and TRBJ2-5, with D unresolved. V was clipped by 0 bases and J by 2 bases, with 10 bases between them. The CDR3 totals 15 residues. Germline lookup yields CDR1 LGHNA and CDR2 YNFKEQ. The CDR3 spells CASSQDGGPQETQYF. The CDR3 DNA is TGTGCCAGCAGCCAAGATGGCGGACCTCAAGAGACCCAGTACTTC.

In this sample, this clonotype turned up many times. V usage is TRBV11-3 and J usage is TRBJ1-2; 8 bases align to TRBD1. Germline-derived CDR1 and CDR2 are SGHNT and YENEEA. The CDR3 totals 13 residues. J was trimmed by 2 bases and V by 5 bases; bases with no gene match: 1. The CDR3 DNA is TGTGCCAGCAGCCGGGACAGGAACTATGGCTACACCTTC. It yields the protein CASSRDRNYGYTF.

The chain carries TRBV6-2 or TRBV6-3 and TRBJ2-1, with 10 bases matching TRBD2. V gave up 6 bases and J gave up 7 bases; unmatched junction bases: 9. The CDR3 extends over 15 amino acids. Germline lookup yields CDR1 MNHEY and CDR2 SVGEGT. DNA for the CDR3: TGTGCCAGCAGACCCCCGGGACTAGCGAATAATGAGCAGTTCTTC. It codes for CASRPPGLANNEQFF.